This T cell receptor beta chain was identified in a study of Tregs in tolerant kidney transplant recipients. The assay was immunoSEQ multiplex PCR, and TCRdb's table has in-frame clones only and misses some. Among some 110,000 clones listed, roughly nine tenths were seen once. The receptor was derived from a human donor in good health. The sequencing input was CD4+ T cells from blood.

The CDR3 region is CASSLSGRAGDEQYF. The CDR3 coding sequence is TGTGCCAGCAGCCTCAGCGGGAGGGCCGGGGACGAGCAGTACTTC. The chain employs TRBV7-2 and TRBJ2-7; TRBD2 matches 10 bases. The CDR3 totals 15 residues. V was clipped by 5 bases and J by 5 bases; unmatched bases: 9. Germline V gives CDR1 SGHTA, CDR2 FQGNSA. Together with reference TRBV7-2 and TRBJ2-7, the CDR3 gives the full variable domain: GAGVSQSPSNKVTEKGKDVELRCDPISGHTALYWYRQSLGQGLEFLIYFQGNSAPDKSGLPSDRFSAERTGGSVSTLTIQRTQQEDSAVYLCASSLSGRAGDEQYFGPGTRLTVT.